This TCR beta chain was obtained from a study of T-cell memory formation after mild COVID-19. TCRdb re-called the 5' RACE reads through MiXCR, storing one row per CDR3 protein. The table has more than 70,000 distinct CDR3 sequences, roughly 14% seen once. Trimming stripped 0 bases from V and 5 bases from J, with 15 bases between. Germline V gives CDR1 SGDLS, CDR2 YYNGEE. CDR3 length equals 15 residues. This sequence joins TRBV9 and TRBJ2-7, with a weak D call TRBD1 (6 bases). The sample consisted of PBMCs or a T cell subset sorted from them (not recorded which). The sequence was collected from an adult woman who had mild COVID-19 (a few samples of this study predate the infection). Cell type and time point are not known. The CDR3 nucleotides read TGTGCCAGCAGCGTAGCAGGGGCGGGTCGGGACGAGCAGTACTTC. It yields the protein CASSVAGAGRDEQYF.